This is a list of T cell receptor beta chains from one sample in a study of OX40 agonist ivuxolimab in advanced cancers. Sequenced by immunoSEQ multiplex PCR; TCRdb stores in-frame clones only, minus some. The repertoire holds about 80,000 clones, with 84% as singletons. Material: CD4+ or CD8+ T cells sorted from blood, obtained in a trial of the OX40 agonist ivuxolimab. The receptors come from an adult with an advanced solid tumor such as melanoma, head and neck, liver or kidney cancer. Both conserved end residues are part of each CDR3. The order of the fields is CDR3 length, D gene, J gene, clone size, V gene, CDR3 protein, CDR3 DNA. D genes are given only for firm matches. A clone size is listed for some rows: how often the clone was seen (once, few, many), or a class if it is expanded.

length: 16
D: NA
J: TRBJ1-2
size: NA
V: TRBV5-6
CDR3: CASSLASWQGRGGYTF
DNA: TGTGCCAGCAGCTTGGCCTCCTGGCAGGGCAGAGGCGGCTACACCTTC

length: 17
D: TRBD1
J: TRBJ2-2
size: few
V: TRBV18
CDR3: CASSPLLTGPVTGELFF
DNA: TGTGCCAGCTCACCCCTCTTGACAGGGCCTGTTACCGGGGAGCTGTTTTTT

length: 18
D: TRBD2
J: TRBJ2-2
size: NA
V: TRBV27
CDR3: CASSSWAWREGGTGELFF
DNA: TGTGCCAGCAGTTCCTGGGCGTGGAGGGAGGGTGGGACCGGGGAGCTGTTTTTT

length: 16
D: NA
J: TRBJ1-1
size: NA
V: TRBV18
CDR3: CASSPLRGSGNTEAFF
DNA: TGTGCCAGCTCACCACTTCGCGGCAGTGGGAACACTGAAGCTTTCTTT

length: 16
D: NA
J: TRBJ1-2
size: NA
V: TRBV5-6
CDR3: CASSLYGFMGGYGYTF
DNA: TGTGCCAGCAGCTTGTACGGCTTTATGGGAGGCTATGGCTACACCTTC

length: 13
D: NA
J: TRBJ1-2
size: NA
V: TRBV30
CDR3: CAWSGGWGDGYTF
DNA: TGTGCCTGGAGTGGAGGTTGGGGCGATGGCTACACCTTC

length: 20
D: NA
J: TRBJ2-6
size: once
V: TRBV9
CDR3: CASSPYLGPFLPTGANVLTF
DNA: TGTGCCAGCAGCCCTTATTTGGGTCCCTTTTTGCCTACCGGGGCCAACGTCCTGACTTTC

length: 13
D: TRBD1
J: TRBJ1-2
size: few
V: TRBV29-1
CDR3: CSVETGENYGYTF
DNA: TGCAGCGTTGAAACAGGGGAAAACTATGGCTACACCTTC

length: 14
D: NA
J: TRBJ1-5
size: NA
V: TRBV5-5
CDR3: CASSLLGGNQPQHF
DNA: TGTGCCAGCAGCTTGTTAGGGGGCAATCAGCCCCAGCATTTT

length: 15
D: NA
J: TRBJ2-1
size: NA
V: TRBV12-5
CDR3: CASGSTNLGYNEQFF
DNA: TGTGCTAGTGGTTCGACCAATCTAGGGTACAATGAGCAGTTCTTC

length: 16
D: TRBD1
J: TRBJ2-5
size: NA
V: TRBV9
CDR3: CASSVGMGTGQETQYF
DNA: TGTGCCAGCAGCGTAGGGATGGGGACAGGCCAAGAGACCCAGTACTTC

length: 14
D: NA
J: TRBJ2-6
size: NA
V: TRBV5-1
CDR3: CASSQNSGANVLTF
DNA: TGCGCCAGCAGCCAGAATTCTGGGGCCAACGTCCTGACTTTC

length: 14
D: NA
J: TRBJ2-3
size: NA
V: TRBV30
CDR3: CAWSVRGGADTQYF
DNA: TGTGCCTGGAGTGTACGCGGGGGCGCAGATACGCAGTATTTT

length: 15
D: NA
J: TRBJ2-3
size: NA
V: TRBV4-3
CDR3: CASSQALSRWDTQYF
DNA: TGCGCCAGCAGCCAAGCCCTTAGCCGGTGGGATACGCAGTATTTT